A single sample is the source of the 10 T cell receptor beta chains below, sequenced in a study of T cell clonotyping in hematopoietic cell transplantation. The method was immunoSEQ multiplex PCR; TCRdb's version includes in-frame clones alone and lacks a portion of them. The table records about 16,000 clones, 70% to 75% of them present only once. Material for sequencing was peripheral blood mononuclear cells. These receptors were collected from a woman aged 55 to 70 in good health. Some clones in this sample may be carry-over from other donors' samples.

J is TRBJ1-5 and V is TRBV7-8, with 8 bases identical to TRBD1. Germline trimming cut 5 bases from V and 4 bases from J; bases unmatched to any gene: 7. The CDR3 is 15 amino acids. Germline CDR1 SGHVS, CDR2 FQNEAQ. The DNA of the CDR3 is TGTGCCAGCAGCCAGAACAGGGGGGAAAATCAGCCCCAGCATTTT. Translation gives CASSQNRGENQPQHF.

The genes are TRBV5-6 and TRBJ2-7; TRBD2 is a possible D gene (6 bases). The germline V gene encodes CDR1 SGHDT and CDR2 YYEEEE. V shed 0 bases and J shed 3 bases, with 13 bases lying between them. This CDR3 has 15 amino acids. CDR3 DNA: TGTGCCAGCAGCTTGGGGCGCGGGGCCGGCTACGAGCAGTACTTC. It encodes CASSLGRGAGYEQYF. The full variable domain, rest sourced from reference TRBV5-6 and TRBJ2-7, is DAGVTQSPTHLIKTRGQQVTLRCSPKSGHDTVSWYQQALGQGPQFIFQYYEEEERQRGNFPDRFSGHQFPNYSSELNVNALLLGDSALYLCASSLGRGAGYEQYFGPGTRLTVT.

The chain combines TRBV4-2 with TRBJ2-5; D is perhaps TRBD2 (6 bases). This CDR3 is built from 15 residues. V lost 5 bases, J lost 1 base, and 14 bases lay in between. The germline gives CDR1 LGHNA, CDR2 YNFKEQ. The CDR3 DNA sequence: TGTGCCAGCAGCTCCTCCGGGGGTAGCCAAGAGACCCAGTACTTC. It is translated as CASSSSGGSQETQYF.

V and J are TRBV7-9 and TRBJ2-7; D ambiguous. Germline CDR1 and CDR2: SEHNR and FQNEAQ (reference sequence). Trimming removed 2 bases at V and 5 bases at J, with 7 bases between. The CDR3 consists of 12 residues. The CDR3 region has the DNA TGTGCCAGCAGCTTATGGTTAAACGAGCAGTACTTC. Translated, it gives CASSLWLNEQYF.

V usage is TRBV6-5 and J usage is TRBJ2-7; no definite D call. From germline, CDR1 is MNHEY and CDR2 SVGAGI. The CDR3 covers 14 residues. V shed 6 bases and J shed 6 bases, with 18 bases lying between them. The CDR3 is CASRQDMSRGEQYF. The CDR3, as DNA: TGTGCCAGCAGACAAGACATGTCCCGAGGCGAGCAGTACTTC.

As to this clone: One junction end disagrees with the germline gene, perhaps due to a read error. Here the CDR3 reads CASSESGGESNQPQHF. In DNA form, the CDR3 reads TGTGCCAGCAGCGAATCAGGGGGAGAGAGCAATCAGCCCCAGCATTTT. This chain uses TRBV25-1 with TRBJ1-5, with TRBD1 identical over 7 bases. CDR1 is MGHDK and CDR2 is SYGVNS in the germline V gene. This CDR3 is 16 amino acids long.

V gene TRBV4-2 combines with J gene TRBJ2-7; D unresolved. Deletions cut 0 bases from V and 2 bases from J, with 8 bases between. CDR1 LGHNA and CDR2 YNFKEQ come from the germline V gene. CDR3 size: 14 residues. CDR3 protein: CASSQEYGPYEQYF. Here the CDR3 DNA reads TGTGCCAGCAGCCAAGAGTACGGGCCCTACGAGCAGTACTTC.

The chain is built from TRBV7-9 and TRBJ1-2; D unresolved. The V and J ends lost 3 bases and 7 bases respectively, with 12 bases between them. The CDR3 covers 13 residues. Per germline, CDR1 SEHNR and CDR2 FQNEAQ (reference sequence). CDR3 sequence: CASSLTDLGGYTF. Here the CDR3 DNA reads TGTGCCAGCAGCTTGACCGATCTGGGTGGCTACACCTTC.

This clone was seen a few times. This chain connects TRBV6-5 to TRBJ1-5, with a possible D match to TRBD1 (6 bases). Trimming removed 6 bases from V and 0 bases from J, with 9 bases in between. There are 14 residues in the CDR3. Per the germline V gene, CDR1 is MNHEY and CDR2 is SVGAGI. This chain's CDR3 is CASRPGVSNQPQHF. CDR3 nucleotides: TGTGCCAGCAGGCCAGGGGTTAGCAATCAGCCCCAGCATTTT.

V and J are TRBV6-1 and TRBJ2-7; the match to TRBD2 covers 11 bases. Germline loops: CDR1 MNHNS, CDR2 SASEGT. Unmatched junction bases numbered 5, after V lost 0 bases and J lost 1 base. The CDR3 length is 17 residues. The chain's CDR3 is CASSEAVAGGRSYEQYF. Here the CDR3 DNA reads TGTGCCAGCAGTGAAGCGGTAGCGGGGGGGCGGTCCTACGAGCAGTACTTC.